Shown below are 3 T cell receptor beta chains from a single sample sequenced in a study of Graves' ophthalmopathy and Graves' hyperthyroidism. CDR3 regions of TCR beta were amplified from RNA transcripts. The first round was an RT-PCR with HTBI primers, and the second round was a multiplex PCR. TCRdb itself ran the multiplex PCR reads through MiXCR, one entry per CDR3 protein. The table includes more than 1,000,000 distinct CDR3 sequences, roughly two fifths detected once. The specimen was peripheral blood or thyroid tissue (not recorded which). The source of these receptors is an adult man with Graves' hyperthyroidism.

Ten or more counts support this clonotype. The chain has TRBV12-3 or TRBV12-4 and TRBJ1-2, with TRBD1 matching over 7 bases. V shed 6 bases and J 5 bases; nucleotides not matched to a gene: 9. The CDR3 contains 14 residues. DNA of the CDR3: TGTGCCAGCAGAACAGGGGAAGGGTCGTATGGCTACACCTTC. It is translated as CASRTGEGSYGYTF.

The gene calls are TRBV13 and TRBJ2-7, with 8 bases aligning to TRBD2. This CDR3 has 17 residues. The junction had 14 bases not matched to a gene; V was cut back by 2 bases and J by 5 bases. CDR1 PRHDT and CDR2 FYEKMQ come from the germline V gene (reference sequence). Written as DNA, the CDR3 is TGTGCCAGCAGCTTAAGACCCTTAAGCGGGAGAGAAGACGAGCAGTACTTC. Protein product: CASSLRPLSGREDEQYF.

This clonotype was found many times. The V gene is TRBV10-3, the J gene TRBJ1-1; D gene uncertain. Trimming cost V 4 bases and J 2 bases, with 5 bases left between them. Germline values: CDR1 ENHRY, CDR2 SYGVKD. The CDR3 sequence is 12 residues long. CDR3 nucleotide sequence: TGTGCCATCAGTGGTAAAAACACTGAAGCTTTCTTT. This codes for CAISGKNTEAFF.